What follows are 32 T cell receptor beta chains derived from one specimen sequenced in a study of blood T cell repertoires in COVID-19. The repertoire was sequenced with immunoSEQ multiplex PCR; TCRdb's copy has only in-frame clones and lacks some. The sample lists 250,000 to 300,000 clones; roughly 90% were seen once. Sequenced material: peripheral blood. The receptor source for this set is a woman in her thirties with COVID-19, enrolled during active disease.

This clone was recorded only once. The chain carries TRBV7-2 and TRBJ1-5, with D possibly being TRBD1 (5 bases). The germline V gene encodes CDR1 SGHTA and CDR2 FQGNSA. The CDR3 loop spans 16 amino acids. The V end lost 1 base, the J end lost 7 bases, and 17 bases lay between the germline ends. The CDR3 sequence: CASSLGVGGGRQPQHF. For the CDR3, the DNA is TGTGCCAGCAGCTTAGGTGTTGGGGGGGGGAGGCAGCCCCAGCATTTT.

The chain uses TRBV2 and TRBJ2-5, with D perhaps matching TRBD1 (7 bases). The V end lost 6 bases, the J end lost 1 base, and 12 bases lay between the germline ends. CDR1 and CDR2 from the germline V gene are SNHLY and FYNNEI. The CDR3 contains 14 residues. CDR3 sequence: CASREGQFQETQYF. CDR3 nucleotide sequence: TGTGCCAGCAGGGAGGGACAGTTCCAAGAGACCCAGTACTTC.

This chain links TRBV2 with TRBJ2-5, with unresolved D. The V end was cut by 2 bases, the J end by 4 bases, with 14 bases between. The CDR3 has 15 amino acids. Germline loops: CDR1 SNHLY, CDR2 FYNNEI. CDR3 in DNA: TGTGCCAGCAGTGAAAATAGTATCCAGCGAGAGACCCAGTACTTC. Translating gives CASSENSIQRETQYF. Full variable domain (remainder filled in from reference TRBV2 and TRBJ2-5): EPEVTQTPSHQVTQMGQEVILRCVPISNHLYFYWYRQILGQKVEFLVSFYNNEISEKSEIFDDQFSVERPDGSNFTLKIRSTKLEDSAMYFCASSENSIQRETQYFGPGTRLLVL.

This clone has just a few counts. The chain recombines TRBV10-3 with TRBJ2-1; D is perhaps TRBD2 (6 bases). From germline, CDR1 is ENHRY and CDR2 SYGVKD. The CDR3 is 15 residues long. V shed 5 bases and J shed 0 bases, with 11 bases lying between them. The CDR3 reads CAISSGGSSYNEQFF. The CDR3 DNA reads TGTGCCATCAGTAGTGGGGGGAGCTCCTACAATGAGCAGTTCTTC.

The chain employs TRBV7-6 and TRBJ2-7; 8 bases map to TRBD2. This CDR3 region has 16 residues. From germline, CDR1 is SGHVS and CDR2 FNYEAQ. The V segment lost 0 bases and the J segment 2 bases; nucleotides outside the gene matches: 6. The CDR3 bases are TGTGCCAGCAGCTTAGCGCAGGGACTAGAGGCCTACGAGCAGTACTTC. This gives the protein CASSLAQGLEAYEQYF. Looking up the rest from reference TRBV7-6 and TRBJ2-7 gives the full variable domain: GAGVSQSPRYKVTKRGQDVALRCDPISGHVSLYWYRQALGQGPEFLTYFNYEAQQDKSGLPNDRFSAERPEGSISTLTIQRTEQRDSAMYRCASSLAQGLEAYEQYFGPGTRLTVT.

The chain joins TRBV19 to TRBJ2-3, with 7 positions matching TRBD2. Per the germline V gene, CDR1 is LNHDA and CDR2 is SQIVND (reference sequence). The junction had 10 bases not matched to a gene; V was cut back by 3 bases and J by 1 base. This CDR3 comprises 17 residues. The CDR3 DNA sequence: TGTGCCAGTAGTATGGTCCCCGGGGGGTACCGCACAGATACGCAGTATTTT. It is translated as CASSMVPGGYRTDTQYF.

J is TRBJ2-2 and V is TRBV24-1, with 9 positions matching TRBD2. Per germline, CDR1 KGHDR and CDR2 SFDVKD. Losses at the gene ends were 4 bases for V and 10 bases for J; bases not matched to a gene: 6. The CDR3 totals 14 residues. CDR3 region: CATSEAGGQEELFF. The DNA for the CDR3 is TGTGCCACCAGTGAGGCGGGGGGGCAAGAGGAGCTGTTTTTT.

The V and J genes are TRBV7-9 and TRBJ1-4, with TRBD1 matching over 7 bases. V gave up 6 bases and J gave up 8 bases; unmatched junction bases: 9. CDR1 and CDR2 (germline): SEHNR, FQNEAQ (reference sequence). The length of the CDR3 is 14 residues. The CDR3 is CASSPGTDEEKLFF. In nucleotides, the CDR3 is TGTGCCAGCAGTCCCGGGACAGATGAAGAAAAACTGTTTTTT.

The chain carries TRBV5-1 and TRBJ1-1; D uncertain. Germline V gene sequence: CDR1 SGHRS, CDR2 YFSETQ. CDR3 length: 14 residues. Trimming shortened V by 4 bases and J by 0 bases, and 10 bases separated the two germline ends. The CDR3 DNA follows: TGCGCCAGCAGCATGGACGGTATGAACACTGAAGCTTTCTTT. This encodes CASSMDGMNTEAFF.

V and J are TRBV20-1 and TRBJ2-7; TRBD2 might be the D (6 bases). V lost 3 bases, J lost 5 bases, and 20 bases lay in between. From germline, CDR1 is DFQATT and CDR2 SNEGSKA (reference sequence). The CDR3 has 15 residues. This CDR3 reads CSASHAGLGRNEQYF. The CDR3 DNA reads TGCAGTGCTAGTCATGCGGGGTTGGGGCGCAACGAGCAGTACTTC.

The rearrangement joins TRBV12-2 to TRBJ1-2. TRBV12-2 is assigned pseudogene status. This CDR3 spans 21 amino acids. CDR3 loop: CASRFFAVKGREIEEDDCYTF. The DNA for the CDR3 is TGTGCAAGTCGGTTTTTCGCTGTTAAAGGAAGGGAGATCGAAGAAGACGACTGCTACACCTTC.

The gene calls are TRBV7-9 and TRBJ1-6; D remains ambiguous. This CDR3 spans 16 amino acids. V lost 2 bases and J 10 bases, leaving 18 bases between the germline ends. Germline V gene data show CDR1 as SEHNR and CDR2 as FQNEAQ (reference sequence). The CDR3 DNA follows: TGTGCCAGCAGCTTAATTTTGGCCGATCCGGGGTCACCCCTCCACTTT. Translated: CASSLILADPGSPLHF.

The V call is TRBV6-5, the J call TRBJ1-5, with TRBD1 as a possible D gene (5 bases). V lost 6 bases and J lost 5, with 17 bases in between. Germline V lookup: CDR1 MNHEY, CDR2 SVGAGI. The CDR3 runs to 15 residues. CDR3 residues: CASRENRNVDQPQHF. CDR3 DNA: TGTGCCAGCAGAGAGAACAGGAATGTGGATCAGCCCCAGCATTTT.

The J gene is TRBJ1-1, the V gene TRBV29-1; D may be TRBD1 (6 bases). CDR1 SQVTM and CDR2 ANQGSEA come from the germline V gene. The CDR3 runs 12 residues. Deletions cut 3 bases from V and 6 bases from J, with 11 bases between. The CDR3 nucleotides read TGCAGCGTTGAGGGACAACCGGCTGAAGCTTTCTTT. This gives the protein CSVEGQPAEAFF.

This clone was counted a few times. This chain joins TRBV10-3 and TRBJ1-1; a weak D match, TRBD1 (5 bases). V was trimmed by 3 bases and J by 10 bases, leaving 18 bases between them. The germline gives CDR1 ENHRY, CDR2 SYGVKD. The CDR3 spans 14 residues. The chain's CDR3 is CAISDAQRGYGAFF. The DNA of the CDR3 is TGTGCCATCAGTGACGCCCAACGGGGGTACGGAGCTTTCTTT.

The J gene is TRBJ1-6, the V gene TRBV14; D is unresolved. The CDR3 has 14 amino acids. Deletions cut 0 bases from V and 7 bases from J, with 7 bases between. Germline V gives CDR1 SGHDN, CDR2 FVKESK. This CDR3 reads CASSQDLGNSPLHF. The CDR3 nucleotides are TGTGCCAGCAGCCAAGATCTCGGGAATTCACCCCTCCACTTT.

The genes are TRBV19 and TRBJ2-6; D is ambiguous. The V gene's germline CDR1 is LNHDA and CDR2 SQIVND (reference sequence). The CDR3 spans 13 residues. V was clipped by 3 bases and J by 2 bases, with 2 bases between them. CDR3 residues: CASSITGANVLTF. The CDR3, as DNA: TGTGCCAGTAGTATTACTGGGGCCAACGTCCTGACTTTC.

V gene TRBV11-2 combines with J gene TRBJ2-5; TRBD2 matches 7 bases. Germline V lookup: CDR1 SGHAT, CDR2 FQNNGV. This CDR3 has 14 amino acids. J gave up 5 bases and V 1 base, and 4 bases lay outside the gene matches. CDR3 residues: CASSLGGGPETQYF. CDR3 DNA sequence: TGTGCCAGCAGCTTAGGCGGGGGACCGGAGACCCAGTACTTC.

V usage is TRBV4-1 and J usage is TRBJ2-7; 16 bases map to TRBD2. Looked up from germline, CDR1 is MGHRA and CDR2 is YSYEKL. CDR3 length: 16 amino acids. With 2 bases clipped from V and 6 bases from J, the junction kept 4 bases outside the gene matches. The CDR3 reads CASSQRGLAGGREQYF. The CDR3 region has the DNA TGCGCCAGCAGCCAAAGGGGACTAGCGGGGGGGCGCGAGCAGTACTTC.

The CDR3 is CASSLVWGGANEQYF. In DNA form, the CDR3 reads TGTGCCAGCAGCTTAGTTTGGGGGGGGGCCAACGAGCAGTACTTC. The J gene is TRBJ2-7, the V gene TRBV7-2; a possible D gene is TRBD2 (7 bases). The germline V gene has CDR1 SGHTA and CDR2 FQGNSA. Trimming pared 1 base from V and 5 bases from J, leaving 15 bases between. The CDR3 covers 15 residues.

The rearrangement joins TRBV5-1 to TRBJ2-7, with no clear D. V shed 0 bases and J shed 3 bases, with 10 bases lying between them. In germline, CDR1 is SGHRS, CDR2 YFSETQ. The CDR3 sequence is 14 residues long. CDR3 in amino acids: CASSLGGIDYEQYF. Written as DNA, the CDR3 is TGCGCCAGCAGCTTGGGCGGCATAGACTACGAGCAGTACTTC.

This clone has a handful of counts. V is TRBV5-5 and J is TRBJ1-1; D might be TRBD1 (5 bases). Germline CDR1 reads SGHKS; CDR2 reads YYEKEE (reference sequence). V lost 0 bases to trimming and J lost 4 bases, with 13 bases between them. CDR3 size: 15 residues. In nucleotides, the CDR3 is TGTGCCAGCAGCTTGGTGGGGACGGGGGGCACTGAAGCTTTCTTT. Translation: CASSLVGTGGTEAFF.

This sequence joins TRBV27 and TRBJ2-1; 12 bases align to TRBD1. CDR1 and CDR2 (germline): MNHEY, SMNVEV (reference sequence). V lost 5 bases and J lost 2; bases outside the gene matches: 7. The CDR3 runs to 17 residues. CDR3: CASSRGTGGLTYNEQFF. The CDR3, as DNA: TGTGCCAGCAGTAGGGGGACAGGGGGCTTAACCTACAATGAGCAGTTCTTC.

The chain combines TRBV19 with TRBJ2-3; 8 bases are shared with TRBD1. CDR3 length equals 17 residues. CDR1 LNHDA and CDR2 SQIVND come from the germline V gene (reference sequence). With 3 bases clipped from V and 5 bases from J, the junction kept 13 bases outside the gene matches. This chain's CDR3 is CASSINGPAGGKDTQYF. CDR3 nucleotides: TGTGCCAGTAGTATCAATGGCCCAGCAGGGGGCAAAGATACGCAGTATTTT.

The chain links TRBV4-2 to TRBJ1-3; D is perhaps TRBD1 (6 bases). Germline CDR1 reads LGHNA; CDR2 reads YNFKEQ. The CDR3 is 17 residues long. Trimming took 3 bases from V and 5 from J, leaving 20 bases between them. The CDR3 region is CASSQARLGGPRNTIYF. The CDR3, as DNA: TGTGCCAGCAGCCAGGCGAGACTTGGGGGCCCTAGAAACACCATATATTTT.

The chain has TRBV5-1 and TRBJ2-3, with D maybe TRBD1 (6 bases). V was pared by 4 bases and J by 5 bases, with 14 bases between. CDR1 and CDR2 (germline): SGHRS, YFSETQ. The CDR3 runs 14 residues. The CDR3 protein is CASSPRGARDTQYF. In nucleotides, the CDR3 is TGCGCCAGCAGCCCCAGGGGCGCCAGAGATACGCAGTATTTT.

The chain couples TRBV5-6 to TRBJ1-3; a weak D match, TRBD1 (5 bases). Germline V CDR1 and CDR2: SGHDT, YYEEEE. This CDR3 region has 15 residues. The V and J ends lost 3 bases and 0 bases respectively, with 10 bases between them. The chain's CDR3 is CASSYQGYSGNTIYF. In DNA, the CDR3 is TGTGCCAGCAGCTACCAGGGTTACTCTGGAAACACCATATATTTT.

This chain's CDR3 is CASNKTVLYGYTF. CDR3 nucleotides: TGTGCCAGTAACAAAACCGTCCTTTATGGCTACACCTTC. The chain joins TRBV19 to TRBJ1-2; D ambiguous. The CDR3 is made up of 13 amino acids. The germline V gene encodes CDR1 LNHDA and CDR2 SQIVND (reference sequence). Trimming left V 7 bases short and J 5 bases short, with 14 bases between.

This clone came up once. V gene TRBV3-1 (or the pseudogene TRBV3-2) combines with J gene TRBJ2-7; TRBD2 matches 7 bases. This CDR3 contains 19 residues. V trimming: 0 bases; J trimming: 2 bases; junction bases outside the gene matches: 16. Germline CDR1 reads LGHDT; CDR2 reads YNNKEL (reference sequence). This CDR3 is CASSQDHRSPRAGTYEQYF. CDR3 nucleotides: TGTGCCAGCAGCCAAGACCACCGAAGCCCTCGAGCGGGGACCTACGAGCAGTACTTC.

The chain couples TRBV11-2 to TRBJ2-2; perhaps TRBD1 as D (7 bases). The CDR3 runs to 17 residues. V was trimmed by 1 base and J by 0 bases, leaving 12 bases between them. Germline CDR1 is SGHAT and CDR2 is FQNNGV. CDR3 nucleotides: TGTGCCAGCAGCTTAGGGTGGAGGGGGCCGAACACCGGGGAGCTGTTTTTT. Protein product: CASSLGWRGPNTGELFF.

The chain combines TRBV19 with TRBJ2-5, with 11 bases identical to TRBD2. This CDR3 region has 15 residues. The trim removed 5 bases at V and 5 bases at J, leaving 7 bases unmatched. CDR1 and CDR2 (germline): LNHDA, SQIVND (reference sequence). The CDR3 here is CASSYLLAGGETQYF. The DNA of the CDR3 is TGTGCCAGTAGTTACCTCCTAGCGGGGGGCGAGACCCAGTACTTC.

The CDR3 loop is CASSSWDRAFIFSGNTIYF. The CDR3 DNA sequence: TGTGCCAGTAGTTCCTGGGACAGGGCCTTTATATTCTCTGGAAACACCATATATTTT. This chain connects TRBV19 to TRBJ1-3; 9 bases line up with TRBD1. After removal of 5 bases from V and 0 bases from J, the junction contained 14 bases not matched to a gene. Germline assignment: CDR1 LNHDA and CDR2 SQIVND (reference sequence). The CDR3 is 19 amino acids. Full variable domain (missing parts from reference TRBV19 and TRBJ1-3): DGGITQSPKYLFRKEGQNVTLSCEQNLNHDAMYWYRQDPGQGLRLIYYSQIVNDFQKGDIAEGYSVSREKKESFPLTVTSAQKNPTAFYLCASSSWDRAFIFSGNTIYFGEGSWLTVV.